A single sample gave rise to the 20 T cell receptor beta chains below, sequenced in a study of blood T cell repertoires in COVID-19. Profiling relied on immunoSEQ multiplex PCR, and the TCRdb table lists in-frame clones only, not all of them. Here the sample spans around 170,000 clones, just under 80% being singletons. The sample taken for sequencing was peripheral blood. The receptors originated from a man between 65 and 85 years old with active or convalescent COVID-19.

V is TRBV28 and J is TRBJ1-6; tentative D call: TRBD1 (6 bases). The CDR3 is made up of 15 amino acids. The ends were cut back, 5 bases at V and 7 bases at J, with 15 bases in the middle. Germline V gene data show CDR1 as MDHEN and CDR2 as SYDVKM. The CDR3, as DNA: TGTGCCAGCAGTACCCCTCATCAGGGGAATTCACCCCTCCACTTT. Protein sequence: CASSTPHQGNSPLHF.

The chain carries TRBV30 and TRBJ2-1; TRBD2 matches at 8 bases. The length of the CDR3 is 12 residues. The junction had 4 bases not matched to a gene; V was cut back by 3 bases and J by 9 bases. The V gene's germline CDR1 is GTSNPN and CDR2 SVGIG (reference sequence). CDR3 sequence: CAWSLLAVEQFF. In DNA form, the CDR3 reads TGTGCCTGGAGCCTACTAGCGGTTGAGCAGTTCTTC.

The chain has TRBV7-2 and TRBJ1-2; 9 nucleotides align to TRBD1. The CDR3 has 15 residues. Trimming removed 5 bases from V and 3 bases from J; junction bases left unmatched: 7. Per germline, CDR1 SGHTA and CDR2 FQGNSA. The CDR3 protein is CASSISRDRDYGYTF. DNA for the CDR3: TGTGCCAGCAGCATTTCCCGGGACAGGGACTATGGCTACACCTTC.

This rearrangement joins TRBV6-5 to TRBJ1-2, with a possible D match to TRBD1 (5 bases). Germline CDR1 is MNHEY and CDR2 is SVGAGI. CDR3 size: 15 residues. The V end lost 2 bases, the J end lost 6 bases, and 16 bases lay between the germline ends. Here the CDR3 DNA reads TGTGCCAGCAGTTACCTCTCGACCCTCAGGGATGGCTACACCTTC. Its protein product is CASSYLSTLRDGYTF.

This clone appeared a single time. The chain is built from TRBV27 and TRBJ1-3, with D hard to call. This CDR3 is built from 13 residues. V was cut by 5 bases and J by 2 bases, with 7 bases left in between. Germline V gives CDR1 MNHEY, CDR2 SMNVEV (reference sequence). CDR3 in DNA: TGTGCCAGCAGTAGCAGGACTGGAAACACCATATATTTT. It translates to CASSSRTGNTIYF.

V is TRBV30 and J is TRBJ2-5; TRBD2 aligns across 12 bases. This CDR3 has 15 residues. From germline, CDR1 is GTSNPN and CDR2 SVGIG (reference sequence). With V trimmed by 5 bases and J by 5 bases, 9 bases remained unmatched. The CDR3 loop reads CAWGTSGGRIETQYF. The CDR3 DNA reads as TGTGCCTGGGGTACTAGCGGGGGGCGGATTGAGACCCAGTACTTC.

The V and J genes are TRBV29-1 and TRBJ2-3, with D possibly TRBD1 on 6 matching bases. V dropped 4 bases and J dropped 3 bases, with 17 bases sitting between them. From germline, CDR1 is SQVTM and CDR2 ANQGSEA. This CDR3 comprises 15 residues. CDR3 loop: CSVGDAAGVTDTQYF. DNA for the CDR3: TGCAGCGTTGGAGACGCGGCAGGGGTTACAGATACGCAGTATTTT.

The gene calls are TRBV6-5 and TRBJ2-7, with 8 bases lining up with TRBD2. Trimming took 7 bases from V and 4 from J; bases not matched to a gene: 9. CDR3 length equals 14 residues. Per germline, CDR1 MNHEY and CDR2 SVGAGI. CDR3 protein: CASKGLAGEYEQYF. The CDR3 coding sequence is TGTGCCAGCAAAGGACTAGCTGGGGAGTACGAGCAGTACTTC.

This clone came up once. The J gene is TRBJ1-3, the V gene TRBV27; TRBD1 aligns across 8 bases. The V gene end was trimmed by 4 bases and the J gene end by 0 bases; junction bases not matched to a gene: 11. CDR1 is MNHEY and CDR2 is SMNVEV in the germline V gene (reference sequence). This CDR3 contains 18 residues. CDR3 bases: TGTGCCAGCAGTTCCGGCCCCGGACAGGGATTCTCTGGAAACACCATATATTTT. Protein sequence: CASSSGPGQGFSGNTIYF.

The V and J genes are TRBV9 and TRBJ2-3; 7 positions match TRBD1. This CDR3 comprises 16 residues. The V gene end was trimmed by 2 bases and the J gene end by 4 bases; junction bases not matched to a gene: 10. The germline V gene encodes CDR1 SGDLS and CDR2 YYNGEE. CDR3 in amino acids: CASSVTGSGSADTQYF. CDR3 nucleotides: TGTGCCAGCAGCGTGACAGGGAGTGGCTCGGCAGATACGCAGTATTTT.

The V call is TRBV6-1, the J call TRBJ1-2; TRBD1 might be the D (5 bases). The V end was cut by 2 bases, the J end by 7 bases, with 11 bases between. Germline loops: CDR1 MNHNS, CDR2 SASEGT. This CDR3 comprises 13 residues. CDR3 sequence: CASSERGSFGYTF. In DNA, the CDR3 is TGTGCCAGCAGTGAACGGGGGTCGTTTGGCTACACCTTC.

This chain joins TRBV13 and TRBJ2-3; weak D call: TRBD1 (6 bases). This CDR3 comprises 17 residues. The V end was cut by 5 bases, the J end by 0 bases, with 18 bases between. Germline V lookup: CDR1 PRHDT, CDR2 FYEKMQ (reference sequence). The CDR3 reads CASSRTDWNSSTDTQYF. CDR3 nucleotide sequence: TGTGCCAGCAGCAGGACAGACTGGAATTCTAGCACAGATACGCAGTATTTT. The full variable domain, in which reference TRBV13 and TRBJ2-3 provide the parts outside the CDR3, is AAGVIQSPRHLIKEKRETATLKCYPIPRHDTVYWYQQGPGQDPQFLISFYEKMQSDKGSIPDRFSAQQFSDYHSELNMSSLELGDSALYFCASSRTDWNSSTDTQYFGPGTRLTVL.

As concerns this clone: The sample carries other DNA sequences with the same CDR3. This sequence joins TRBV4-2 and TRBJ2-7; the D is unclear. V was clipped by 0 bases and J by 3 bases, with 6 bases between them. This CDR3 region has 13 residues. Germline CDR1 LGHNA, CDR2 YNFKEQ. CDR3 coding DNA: TGTGCCAGCAGCCAAGATCTAAGCTACGAGCAGTACTTC. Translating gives CASSQDLSYEQYF.

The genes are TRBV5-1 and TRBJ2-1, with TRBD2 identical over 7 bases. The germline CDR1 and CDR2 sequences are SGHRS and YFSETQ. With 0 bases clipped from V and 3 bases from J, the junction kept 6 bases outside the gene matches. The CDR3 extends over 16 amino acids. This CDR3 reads CASSLGAGVVYNEQFF. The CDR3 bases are TGCGCCAGCAGCTTGGGTGCGGGAGTGGTCTACAATGAGCAGTTCTTC.

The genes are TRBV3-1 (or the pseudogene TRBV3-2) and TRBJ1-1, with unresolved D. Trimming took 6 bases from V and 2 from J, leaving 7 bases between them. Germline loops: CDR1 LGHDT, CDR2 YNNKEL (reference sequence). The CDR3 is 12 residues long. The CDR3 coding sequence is TGTGCCAGCAGATCACTAAACACTGAAGCTTTCTTT. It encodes CASRSLNTEAFF.

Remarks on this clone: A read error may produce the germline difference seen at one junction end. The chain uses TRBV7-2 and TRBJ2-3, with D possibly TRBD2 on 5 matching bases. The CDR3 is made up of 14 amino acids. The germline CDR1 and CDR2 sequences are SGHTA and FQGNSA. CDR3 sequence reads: CASSLVPSTDTQYF. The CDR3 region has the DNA TGTGCCAGCAGCTTAGTTCCTAGCACGGATACGCAGTATTTT. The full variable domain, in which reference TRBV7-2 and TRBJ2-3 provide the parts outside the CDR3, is GAGVSQSPSNKVTEKGKDVELRCDPISGHTALYWYRQSLGQGLEFLIYFQGNSAPDKSGLPSDRFSAERTGGSVSTLTIQRTQQEDSAVYLCASSLVPSTDTQYFGPGTRLTVL.

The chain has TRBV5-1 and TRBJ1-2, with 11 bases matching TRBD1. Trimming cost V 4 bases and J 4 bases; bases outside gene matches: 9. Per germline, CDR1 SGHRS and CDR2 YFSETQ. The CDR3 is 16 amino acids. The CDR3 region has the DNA TGCGCCAGCAGCCCCGGCGCCGGGACAGGGGGCTATGGCTACACCTTC. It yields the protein CASSPGAGTGGYGYTF. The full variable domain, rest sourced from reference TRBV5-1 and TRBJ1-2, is KAGVTQTPRYLIKTRGQQVTLSCSPISGHRSVSWYQQTPGQGLQFLFEYFSETQRNKGNFPGRFSGRQFSNSRSEMNVSTLELGDSALYLCASSPGAGTGGYGYTFGSGTRLTVV.

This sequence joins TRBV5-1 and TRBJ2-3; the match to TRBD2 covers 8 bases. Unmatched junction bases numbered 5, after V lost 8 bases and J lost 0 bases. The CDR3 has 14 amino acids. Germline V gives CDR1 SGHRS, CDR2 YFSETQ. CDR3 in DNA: TGCGCCAGTTCCACTAGCGGTAGCACAGATACGCAGTATTTT. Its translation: CASSTSGSTDTQYF.

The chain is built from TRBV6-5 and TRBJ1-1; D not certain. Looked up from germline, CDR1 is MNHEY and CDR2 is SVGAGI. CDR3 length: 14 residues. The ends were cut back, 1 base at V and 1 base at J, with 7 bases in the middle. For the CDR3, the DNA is TGTGCCAGCAGTTACTGGGCATCGAACACTGAAGCTTTCTTT. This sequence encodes CASSYWASNTEAFF.

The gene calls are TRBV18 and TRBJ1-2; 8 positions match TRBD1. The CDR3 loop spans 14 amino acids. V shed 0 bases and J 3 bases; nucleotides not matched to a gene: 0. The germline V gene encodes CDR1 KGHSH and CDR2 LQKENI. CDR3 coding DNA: TGTGCCAGCTCACCACCGGACAGGGACTATGGCTACACCTTC. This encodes CASSPPDRDYGYTF.